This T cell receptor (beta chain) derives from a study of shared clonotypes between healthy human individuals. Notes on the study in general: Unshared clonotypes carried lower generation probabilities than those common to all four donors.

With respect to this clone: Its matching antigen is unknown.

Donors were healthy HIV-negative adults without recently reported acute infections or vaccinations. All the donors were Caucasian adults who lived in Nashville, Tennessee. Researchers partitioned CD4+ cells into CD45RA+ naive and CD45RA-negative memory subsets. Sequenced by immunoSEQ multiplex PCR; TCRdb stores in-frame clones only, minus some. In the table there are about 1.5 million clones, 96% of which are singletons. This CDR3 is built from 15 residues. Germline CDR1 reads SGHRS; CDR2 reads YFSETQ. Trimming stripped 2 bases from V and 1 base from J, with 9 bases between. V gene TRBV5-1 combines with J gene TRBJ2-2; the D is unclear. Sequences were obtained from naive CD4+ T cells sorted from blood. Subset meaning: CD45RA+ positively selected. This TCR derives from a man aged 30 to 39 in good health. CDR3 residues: CASSFTPGNTGELFF. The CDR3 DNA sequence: TGCGCCAGCAGCTTCACCCCAGGGAACACCGGGGAGCTGTTTTTT.